This entry describes one T cell receptor beta chain. The antigen is unknown. These data are taken from a study of molecular identifiers for immune sequencing clone quantification. General study results and limits: Clones with over 20 RNA copies captured over 97% of effector molecules but under 1% of naive ones.

The germline V gene encodes CDR1 MGHRA and CDR2 YSYEKL. CDR3 size: 13 residues. Trimming left V 0 bases short and J 9 bases short, with 10 bases between. Based on a CD8+CD4-CCR7+CD45RA+ profile, naive CD8 T cells were sorted. Bulk libraries came from a prior protocol with listed TCR primers. TCRdb fed the PCR reads into MiXCR, producing one record per CDR3 protein. The sample includes around 94,000 distinct CDR3 sequences, less than 35% seen only once; the top ten take approximately 9.8%. The J gene is TRBJ2-3, the V gene TRBV4-1; the D gene is possibly TRBD2 (6 bases). Source material: naive CD8+ T cells from blood, with Jurkat cell RNA spiked in. Subset of the sample: FACS-sorted CD8+CD4-CCR7+CD45RA+ naive T cells. This TCR derives from a human donor in good health. Some libraries in this study had Jurkat cell RNA spiked in. CDR3 DNA sequence: TGCGCCAGCAGCCAAGACGGGACTGAAACGCAGTATTTT. This codes for CASSQDGTETQYF.